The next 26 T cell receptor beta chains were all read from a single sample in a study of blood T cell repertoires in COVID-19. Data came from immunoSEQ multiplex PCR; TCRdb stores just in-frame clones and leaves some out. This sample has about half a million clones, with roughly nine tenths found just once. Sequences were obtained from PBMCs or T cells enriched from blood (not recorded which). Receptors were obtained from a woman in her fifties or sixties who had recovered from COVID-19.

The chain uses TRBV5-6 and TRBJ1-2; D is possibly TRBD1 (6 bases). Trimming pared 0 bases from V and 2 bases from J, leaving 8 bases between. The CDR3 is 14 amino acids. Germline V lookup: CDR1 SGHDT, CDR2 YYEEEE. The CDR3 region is CASSLAGQNYGYTF. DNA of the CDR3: TGTGCCAGCAGCTTGGCCGGACAGAACTATGGCTACACCTTC.

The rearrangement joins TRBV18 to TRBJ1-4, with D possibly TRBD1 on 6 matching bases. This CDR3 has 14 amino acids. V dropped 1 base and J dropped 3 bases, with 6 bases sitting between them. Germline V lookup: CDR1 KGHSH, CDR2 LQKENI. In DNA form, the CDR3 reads TGTGCCAGCTCACCACGACAGGCTAATGAAAAACTGTTTTTT. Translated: CASSPRQANEKLFF.

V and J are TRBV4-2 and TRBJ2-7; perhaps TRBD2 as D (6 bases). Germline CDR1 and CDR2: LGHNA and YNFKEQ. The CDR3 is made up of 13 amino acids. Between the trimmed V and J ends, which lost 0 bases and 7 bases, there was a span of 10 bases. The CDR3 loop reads CASSQEVGGEQYV. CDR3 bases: TGTGCCAGCAGCCAAGAAGTGGGGGGAGAGCAGTACGTC.

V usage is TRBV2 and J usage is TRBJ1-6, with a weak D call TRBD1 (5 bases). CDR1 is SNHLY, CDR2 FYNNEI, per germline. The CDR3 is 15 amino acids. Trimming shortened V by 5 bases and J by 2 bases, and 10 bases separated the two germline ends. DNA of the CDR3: TGTGCCAGCAGTATCGGAGGGGCCTATAATTCACCCCTCCACTTT. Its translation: CASSIGGAYNSPLHF.

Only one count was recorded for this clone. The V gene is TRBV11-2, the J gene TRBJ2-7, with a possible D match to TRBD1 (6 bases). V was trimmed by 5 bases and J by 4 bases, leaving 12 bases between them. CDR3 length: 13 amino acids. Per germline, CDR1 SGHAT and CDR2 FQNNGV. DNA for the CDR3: TGTGCCAGCAGCCTCCGACAGGCATACGAGCAGTACTTC. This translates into CASSLRQAYEQYF.

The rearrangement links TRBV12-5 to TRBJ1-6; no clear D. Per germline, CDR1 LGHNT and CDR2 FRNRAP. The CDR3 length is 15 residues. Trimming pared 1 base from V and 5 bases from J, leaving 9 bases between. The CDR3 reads CASGLDRVNNSPLHF. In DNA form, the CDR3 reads TGTGCTAGTGGTTTGGACAGAGTCAATAATTCACCCCTCCACTTT.

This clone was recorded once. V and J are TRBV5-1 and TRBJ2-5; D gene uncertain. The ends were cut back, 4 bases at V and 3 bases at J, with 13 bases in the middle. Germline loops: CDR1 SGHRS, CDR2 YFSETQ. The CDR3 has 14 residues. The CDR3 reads CASSIDLGKETQYF. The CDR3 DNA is TGCGCCAGCAGCATAGACTTAGGTAAAGAGACCCAGTACTTC.

This CDR3 is CASSLGHRDSYGYTF. The CDR3 coding sequence is TGTGCCAGCAGCTTAGGACATCGGGACAGCTATGGCTACACCTTC. The chain recombines TRBV5-4 with TRBJ1-2, with 7 bases lining up with TRBD1. This CDR3 contains 15 residues. CDR1 and CDR2 (germline): SGHNT, YYREEE (reference sequence). V dropped 2 bases and J dropped 4; count of bases not matched to a gene: 8.

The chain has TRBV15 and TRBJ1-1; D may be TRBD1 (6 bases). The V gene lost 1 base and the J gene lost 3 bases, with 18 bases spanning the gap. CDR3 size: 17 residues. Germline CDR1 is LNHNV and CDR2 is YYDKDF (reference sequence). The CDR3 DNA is TGTGCCACCAGCAGAGCTAGGCGCAGGGGCGCGGACACTGAAGCTTTCTTT. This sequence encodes CATSRARRRGADTEAFF.

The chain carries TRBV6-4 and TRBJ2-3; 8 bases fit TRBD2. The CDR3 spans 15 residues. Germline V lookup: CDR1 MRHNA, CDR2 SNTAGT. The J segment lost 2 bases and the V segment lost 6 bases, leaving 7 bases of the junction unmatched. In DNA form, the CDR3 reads TGTGCCAGCAGCCCGGGGGGGTCCAACACAGATACGCAGTATTTT. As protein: CASSPGGSNTDTQYF.

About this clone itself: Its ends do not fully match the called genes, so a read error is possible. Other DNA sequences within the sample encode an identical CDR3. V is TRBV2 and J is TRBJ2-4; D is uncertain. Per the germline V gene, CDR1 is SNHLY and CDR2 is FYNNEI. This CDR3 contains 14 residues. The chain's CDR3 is CASRKEISKNIQYF. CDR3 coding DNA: TGTGCCAGCAGAAAGGAGATCTCCAAAAACATTCAATACTTC.

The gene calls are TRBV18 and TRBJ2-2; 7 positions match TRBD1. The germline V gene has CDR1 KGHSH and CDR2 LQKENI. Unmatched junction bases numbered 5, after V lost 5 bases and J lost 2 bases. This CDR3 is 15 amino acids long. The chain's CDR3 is CASSERQGNTGELFF. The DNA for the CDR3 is TGTGCCAGCTCAGAACGACAGGGTAACACCGGGGAGCTGTTTTTT. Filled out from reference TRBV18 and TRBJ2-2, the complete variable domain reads NAGVMQNPRHLVRRRGQEARLRCSPMKGHSHVYWYRQLPEEGLKFMVYLQKENIIDESGMPKERFSAEFPKEGPSILRIQQVVRGDSAAYFCASSERQGNTGELFFGEGSRLTVL.

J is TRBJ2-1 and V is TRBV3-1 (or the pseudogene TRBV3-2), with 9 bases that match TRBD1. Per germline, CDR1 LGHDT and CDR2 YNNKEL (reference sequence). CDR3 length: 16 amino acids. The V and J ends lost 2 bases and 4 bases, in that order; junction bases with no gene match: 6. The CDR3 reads CASSQPGQGIYNEQFF. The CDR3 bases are TGTGCCAGCAGCCAACCGGGACAGGGAATTTACAATGAGCAGTTCTTC.

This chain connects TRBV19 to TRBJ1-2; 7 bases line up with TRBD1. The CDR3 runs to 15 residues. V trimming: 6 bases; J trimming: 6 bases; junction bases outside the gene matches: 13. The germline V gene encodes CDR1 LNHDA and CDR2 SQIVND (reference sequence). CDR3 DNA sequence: TGTGCCAGTAGGGGAGACAGGGCGGTCCGGGATGGCTACACCTTC. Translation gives CASRGDRAVRDGYTF. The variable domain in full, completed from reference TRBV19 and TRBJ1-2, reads DGGITQSPKYLFRKEGQNVTLSCEQNLNHDAMYWYRQDPGQGLRLIYYSQIVNDFQKGDIAEGYSVSREKKESFPLTVTSAQKNPTAFYLCASRGDRAVRDGYTFGSGTRLTVV.

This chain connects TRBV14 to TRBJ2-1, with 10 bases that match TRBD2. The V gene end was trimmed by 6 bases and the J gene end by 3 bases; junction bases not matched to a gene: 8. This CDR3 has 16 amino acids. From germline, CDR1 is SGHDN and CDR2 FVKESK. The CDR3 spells CASSPLSGGSYNEQFF. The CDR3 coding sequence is TGTGCCAGCAGTCCACTTAGCGGGGGGAGCTACAATGAGCAGTTCTTC.

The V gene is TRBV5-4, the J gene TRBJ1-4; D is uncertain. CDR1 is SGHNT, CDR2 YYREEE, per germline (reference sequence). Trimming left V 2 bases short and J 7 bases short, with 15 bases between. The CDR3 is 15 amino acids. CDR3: CASSFAGSVGEKLFF. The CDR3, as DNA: TGTGCCAGCAGCTTTGCGGGATCAGTGGGTGAAAAACTGTTTTTT.

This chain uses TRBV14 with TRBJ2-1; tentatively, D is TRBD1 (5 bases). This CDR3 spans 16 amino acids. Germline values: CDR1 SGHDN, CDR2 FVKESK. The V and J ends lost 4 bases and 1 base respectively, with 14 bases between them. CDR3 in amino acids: CASSLRTPKSYNEQFF. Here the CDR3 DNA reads TGTGCCAGCAGCCTCCGGACACCAAAATCCTACAATGAGCAGTTCTTC.

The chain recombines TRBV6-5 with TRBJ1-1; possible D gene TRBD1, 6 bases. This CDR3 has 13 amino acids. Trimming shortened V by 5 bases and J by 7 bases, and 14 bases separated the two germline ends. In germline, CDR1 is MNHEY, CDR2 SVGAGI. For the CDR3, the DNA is TGTGCCAGCAGTCCAGGGGTTTACGGTGAAGCTTTCTTT. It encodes CASSPGVYGEAFF.

The CDR3 coding sequence is TGTGCCAGCAGCAGAGACAGGACAAGGGATGGCTACACCTTC. Translated: CASSRDRTRDGYTF. The chain joins TRBV7-2 to TRBJ1-2; weak D call: TRBD1 (6 bases). The CDR3 loop spans 14 amino acids. The V gene's germline CDR1 is SGHTA and CDR2 FQGNSA. Trimming pared 5 bases from V and 6 bases from J, leaving 16 bases between. The full variable domain, in which reference TRBV7-2 and TRBJ1-2 provide the parts outside the CDR3, is GAGVSQSPSNKVTEKGKDVELRCDPISGHTALYWYRQSLGQGLEFLIYFQGNSAPDKSGLPSDRFSAERTGGSVSTLTIQRTQQEDSAVYLCASSRDRTRDGYTFGSGTRLTVV.

CDR3 in amino acids: CSVEVSPVPHSGANVLTF. The DNA for the CDR3 is TGCAGCGTTGAAGTATCCCCCGTCCCACACTCTGGGGCCAACGTCCTGACTTTC. The chain uses TRBV29-1 and TRBJ2-6; D uncertain. The CDR3 spans 18 residues. The germline V gene encodes CDR1 SQVTM and CDR2 ANQGSEA. Trimming took off 1 base at V and 0 bases at J, with 16 bases between the two ends.

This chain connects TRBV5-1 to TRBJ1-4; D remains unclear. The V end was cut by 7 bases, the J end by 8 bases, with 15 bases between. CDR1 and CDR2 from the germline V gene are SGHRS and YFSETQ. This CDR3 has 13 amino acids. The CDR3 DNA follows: TGCGCCAGCTCCCCGGTATCGCACGAAAAACTGTTTTTT. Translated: CASSPVSHEKLFF.

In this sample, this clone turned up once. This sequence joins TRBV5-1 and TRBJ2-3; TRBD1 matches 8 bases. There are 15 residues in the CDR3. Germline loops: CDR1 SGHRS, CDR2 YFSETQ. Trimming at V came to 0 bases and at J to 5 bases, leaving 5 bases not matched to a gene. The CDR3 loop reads CASSLGGTGRDTQYF. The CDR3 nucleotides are TGCGCCAGCAGCTTGGGTGGGACAGGCAGAGATACGCAGTATTTT. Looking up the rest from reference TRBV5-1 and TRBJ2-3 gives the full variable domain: KAGVTQTPRYLIKTRGQQVTLSCSPISGHRSVSWYQQTPGQGLQFLFEYFSETQRNKGNFPGRFSGRQFSNSRSEMNVSTLELGDSALYLCASSLGGTGRDTQYFGPGTRLTVL.

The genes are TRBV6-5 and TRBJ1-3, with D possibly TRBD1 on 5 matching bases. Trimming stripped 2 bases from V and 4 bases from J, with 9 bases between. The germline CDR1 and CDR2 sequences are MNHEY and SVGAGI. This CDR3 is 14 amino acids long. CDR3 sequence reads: CASSYAGNGNTIYF. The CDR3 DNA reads TGTGCCAGCAGTTACGCAGGGAACGGAAACACCATATATTTT.

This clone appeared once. CDR3 residues: CASSRRANEKLFF. In DNA form, the CDR3 reads TGTGCCAGCAGCCGCCGGGCTAATGAAAAACTGTTTTTT. The chain is built from TRBV7-8 and TRBJ1-4; D is unresolved. Germline V gene lookup returns CDR1 SGHVS and CDR2 FQNEAQ. The length of the CDR3 is 13 residues. Trimming stripped 5 bases from V and 3 bases from J, with 7 bases between.

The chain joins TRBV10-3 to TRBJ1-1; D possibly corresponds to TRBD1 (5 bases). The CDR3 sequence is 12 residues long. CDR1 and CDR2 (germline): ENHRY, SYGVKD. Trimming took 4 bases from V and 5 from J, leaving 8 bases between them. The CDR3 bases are TGTGCCATCAGTGTAGGGGATACTGAAGCTTTCTTT. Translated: CAISVGDTEAFF.

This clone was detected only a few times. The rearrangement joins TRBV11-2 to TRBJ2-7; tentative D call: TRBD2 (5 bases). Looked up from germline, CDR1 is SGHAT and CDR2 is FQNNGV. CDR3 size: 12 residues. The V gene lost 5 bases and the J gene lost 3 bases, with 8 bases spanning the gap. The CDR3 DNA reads TGTGCCAGCAGCGACTATAACTACGAGCAGTACTTC. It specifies CASSDYNYEQYF.